This TCR beta chain was sequenced for a study of post-analysis software for immune sequencing data. Whole-study context: Included among the disease courses, which were recorded for the cohort, were relapsing-remitting, secondary progressive and progressive-relapsing multiple sclerosis. Study-level points and caveats: Strong same-batch co-clustering of samples appeared with F measure clustering. Controls had significantly higher normalized Chao1 diversity than multiple sclerosis patients. Comparison of patients with controls showed about 5 TRBV segments more frequent in patients, TRBV5-6, TRBV5-1 and TRBV20-1 among them.

Unique molecular identifiers were carried by the TCR beta cDNA libraries. Each sample of roughly 1 to 11 million input T cells yielded around 500,000 cDNA molecules, so each molecule approximated one T cell. TCRdb re-called the PCR reads with MiXCR, one entry per CDR3 protein. The sample consists of about 760,000 distinct CDR3 sequences, less than 35% of them appearing once. The CDR3 spans 14 residues. The germline gives CDR1 MDHEN, CDR2 SYDVKM. V was shortened by 5 bases and J by 7 bases, with 15 bases between the two germline ends. In the case of this clonotype: Its antigen is not known.

Sequenced input: blood. The chain joins TRBV28 to TRBJ1-5, with D hard to call. This clonotype was obtained from a girl between 10 and 17 years old with multiple sclerosis. The CDR3: CASSILSSTQPQHF. For the CDR3, the DNA is TGTGCCAGCAGTATTTTGAGTTCCACGCAGCCCCAGCATTTT.